These 24 T cell receptor beta chains came from one sample sequenced in a study of blood T cell repertoires in COVID-19. Profiled with immunoSEQ multiplex PCR; TCRdb holds only in-frame clones, not every one. The sample has approximately 100,000 clones, approximately 80% seen once. The material sequenced was peripheral blood. The receptor set was obtained from a man between 65 and 85 years old with acute or convalescent COVID-19.

In its sample, this clone was seen a few times. The genes are TRBV28 and TRBJ2-5, with TRBD1 identical over 8 bases. J gave up 7 bases and V 4 bases, and 11 bases lay outside the gene matches. Germline V gene data show CDR1 as MDHEN and CDR2 as SYDVKM. The CDR3 is 15 amino acids. The CDR3 spells CASSSLDREGGTQYF. The CDR3 DNA sequence: TGTGCCAGCAGTTCTCTGGACAGGGAAGGAGGGACCCAGTACTTC.

V usage is TRBV5-1 and J usage is TRBJ1-1, with D uncertain. The CDR3 spans 13 residues. Germline V gene data show CDR1 as SGHRS and CDR2 as YFSETQ. V lost 3 bases and J 0 bases, leaving 6 bases between the germline ends. CDR3 DNA sequence: TGCGCCAGCAGCTCCAGGATGAACACTGAAGCTTTCTTT. Its protein is CASSSRMNTEAFF.

In its sample, this clone was seen once. The chain combines TRBV7-2 with TRBJ2-1, with 8 bases lining up with TRBD2. There are 15 residues in the CDR3. V lost 0 bases and J lost 7; bases outside the gene matches: 5. Germline CDR1 is SGHTA and CDR2 is FQGNSA. CDR3 coding DNA: TGTGCCAGCAGCTTAGCCTGGCCGGGAGGGAATGAGCAGTTCTTC. Its translation: CASSLAWPGGNEQFF.

This chain uses TRBV11-2 with TRBJ1-5; D is perhaps TRBD1 (6 bases). The CDR3 contains 14 residues. Germline V gene data show CDR1 as SGHAT and CDR2 as FQNNGV. V was clipped by 5 bases and J by 4 bases, with 12 bases between them. The CDR3 here is CASSPGQNNQPQHF. DNA of the CDR3: TGTGCCAGCAGCCCGGGACAAAATAATCAGCCCCAGCATTTT.

The chain is built from TRBV3-1 (or the pseudogene TRBV3-2) and TRBJ2-5; D might be TRBD2 (6 bases). CDR3 size: 16 residues. V was clipped by 0 bases and J by 3 bases, with 14 bases between them. Germline assignment: CDR1 LGHDT and CDR2 YNNKEL (reference sequence). The CDR3 nucleotides read TGTGCCAGCAGCCAAGAAGGCGGGAAAATAGAAGAGACCCAGTACTTC. As protein: CASSQEGGKIEETQYF.

The chain employs TRBV3-1 (or the pseudogene TRBV3-2) and TRBJ1-2, with 7 bases that match TRBD1. Germline CDR1 LGHDT, CDR2 YNNKEL (reference sequence). Unmatched junction bases numbered 11, after V lost 6 bases and J lost 4 bases. The CDR3 has 15 amino acids. CDR3 nucleotides: TGTGCCAGCAGACTATCCACAGGGGTGGGCTATGGCTACACCTTC. This sequence encodes CASRLSTGVGYGYTF.

V and J are TRBV3-1 (or the pseudogene TRBV3-2) and TRBJ1-3; perhaps TRBD1 as D (5 bases). Trimming cost V 0 bases and J 2 bases, with 17 bases left between them. The CDR3 length is 18 residues. Per germline, CDR1 LGHDT and CDR2 YNNKEL (reference sequence). CDR3 sequence: CASSQDLGIGRAGNTIYF. CDR3 coding DNA: TGTGCCAGCAGCCAAGATCTGGGGATCGGCAGGGCTGGAAACACCATATATTTT.

The chain combines TRBV3-1 (or the pseudogene TRBV3-2) with TRBJ2-2; 9 bases align to TRBD2. The CDR3 runs 14 residues. Germline V gene data show CDR1 as LGHDT and CDR2 as YNNKEL (reference sequence). V dropped 5 bases and J dropped 8; count of bases not matched to a gene: 6. DNA of the CDR3: TGTGCCAGCAGCAGGACTAGCGCGAAAGGGGAGCTGTTTTTT. It encodes CASSRTSAKGELFF.

V is TRBV29-1 and J is TRBJ2-5, with a possible D match to TRBD1 (6 bases). Trimming cost V 3 bases and J 0 bases, with 8 bases left between them. The CDR3 consists of 13 residues. CDR1 and CDR2 from the germline V gene are SQVTM and ANQGSEA. CDR3 DNA sequence: TGCAGCGTTGACACAGGGTACCAAGAGACCCAGTACTTC. Translation: CSVDTGYQETQYF.

The chain links TRBV6-5 to TRBJ1-4, with D uncertain. Germline CDR1 and CDR2: MNHEY and SVGAGI. Trimming left V 4 bases short and J 3 bases short, with 9 bases between. The CDR3 runs to 14 residues. The CDR3: CASSSGLANEKLFF. CDR3 coding DNA: TGTGCCAGCAGTTCCGGGTTGGCTAATGAAAAACTGTTTTTT.

This chain links TRBV29-1 with TRBJ2-1; D is uncertain. This CDR3 has 10 residues. Looked up from germline, CDR1 is SQVTM and CDR2 is ANQGSEA. Trimming left V 4 bases short and J 9 bases short, with 7 bases between. CDR3 bases: TGCAGCGTTGGCGTACGTGAGCAGTTCTTC. It yields the protein CSVGVREQFF.

The V gene is TRBV21-1, the J gene TRBJ1-4; the tabulated D call, TRBD1, remains unverified against the DNA. TRBV21-1 is flagged as a pseudogene. This CDR3 is built from 19 residues. CDR3 in amino acids: CASSKSRQGTTATNEKLFF. The DNA for the CDR3 is TGTGCCAGCAGCAAATCGAGACAGGGGACCACTGCAACTAATGAAAAACTGTTTTTT.

This rearrangement joins TRBV19 to TRBJ1-1, with 9 bases aligning to TRBD1. Trimming cost V 5 bases and J 4 bases; bases outside gene matches: 8. The germline V gene encodes CDR1 LNHDA and CDR2 SQIVND (reference sequence). The CDR3 runs to 15 residues. The CDR3 bases are TGTGCCAGTAGTGTAACAGGGGGCCGTGGCACTGAAGCTTTCTTT. Its translation is CASSVTGGRGTEAFF. Complete variable domain (other parts from reference TRBV19 and TRBJ1-1): DGGITQSPKYLFRKEGQNVTLSCEQNLNHDAMYWYRQDPGQGLRLIYYSQIVNDFQKGDIAEGYSVSREKKESFPLTVTSAQKNPTAFYLCASSVTGGRGTEAFFGQGTRLTVV.

The count of this clone is one. The chain combines TRBV12-5 with TRBJ2-3, with D maybe TRBD2 (6 bases). The CDR3 is 17 amino acids. CDR1 is LGHNT, CDR2 FRNRAP, per germline. The V gene lost 5 bases and the J gene lost 4 bases, with 22 bases spanning the gap. Here the CDR3 DNA reads TGTGCTAGTGGTAACCCGCTAGGCGGGGCGGGCCCAGATACGCAGTATTTT. Its translation is CASGNPLGGAGPDTQYF.

V and J are TRBV19 and TRBJ2-1; tentatively, D is TRBD2 (5 bases). The CDR3 has 17 amino acids. Germline assignment: CDR1 LNHDA and CDR2 SQIVND (reference sequence). V lost 7 bases and J 0 bases, leaving 19 bases between the germline ends. The CDR3 reads CASTDIGIRSSYNEQFF. In nucleotides, the CDR3 is TGTGCCAGTACTGACATCGGGATTCGCAGCTCCTACAATGAGCAGTTCTTC.

The chain links TRBV2 to TRBJ1-5; no definite D call. Germline loops: CDR1 SNHLY, CDR2 FYNNEI. V was clipped by 3 bases and J by 4 bases, with 10 bases between them. The CDR3 contains 14 residues. The CDR3 loop is CASSDRGGNQPQHF. As DNA, the CDR3 is TGTGCCAGCAGTGATCGGGGAGGGAATCAGCCCCAGCATTTT.

The chain links TRBV3-1 (or the pseudogene TRBV3-2) to TRBJ2-1, with 10 bases lining up with TRBD2. V lost 4 bases and J lost 8; bases outside the gene matches: 11. Germline CDR1 LGHDT, CDR2 YNNKEL (reference sequence). CDR3 length: 16 amino acids. The CDR3 loop reads CASSLNSGGRAYEQFF. The CDR3 nucleotides read TGTGCCAGCAGCCTAAATAGCGGGGGGCGAGCGTATGAGCAGTTCTTC.

Written as DNA, the CDR3 is TGTGCCAGCAGCCCAGGGACTAGCGGGAGGGAGCTGTTTTTT. Protein sequence: CASSPGTSGRELFF. The chain recombines TRBV7-9 with TRBJ2-2; 13 bases are shared with TRBD2. The germline V gene encodes CDR1 SEHNR and CDR2 FQNEAQ (reference sequence). Trimming at V came to 5 bases and at J to 9 bases, leaving 3 bases not matched to a gene. CDR3 length: 14 residues.

The V call is TRBV30, the J call TRBJ1-2, with D uncertain. The germline V and J ends were trimmed by 3 bases and 4 bases, with 12 bases remaining between them. The length of the CDR3 is 13 residues. The germline CDR1 and CDR2 sequences are GTSNPN and SVGIG (reference sequence). For the CDR3, the DNA is TGTGCCTGGAGAGCCCCCGGGATCTATGGCTACACCTTC. Its protein product is CAWRAPGIYGYTF.

V and J are TRBV7-2 and TRBJ2-5; D gene uncertain. CDR1 SGHTA and CDR2 FQGNSA come from the germline V gene. The CDR3 is 13 amino acids. Trimming pared 3 bases from V and 9 bases from J, leaving 14 bases between. The CDR3 DNA reads as TGTGCCAGCAGCTTTGATCGCCTACCGGCCCAGTACTTC. Its protein product is CASSFDRLPAQYF.

The chain combines TRBV5-1 with TRBJ2-2; 7 bases align to TRBD1. The CDR3 has 16 amino acids. With 4 bases clipped from V and 6 bases from J, the junction kept 12 bases outside the gene matches. Germline values: CDR1 SGHRS, CDR2 YFSETQ. This CDR3 is CASSPKGAVVSGELFF. CDR3 DNA sequence: TGCGCCAGCAGCCCGAAGGGGGCCGTTGTGTCCGGGGAGCTGTTTTTT. Combining the CDR3 with reference TRBV5-1 and TRBJ2-2 gives the whole variable domain KAGVTQTPRYLIKTRGQQVTLSCSPISGHRSVSWYQQTPGQGLQFLFEYFSETQRNKGNFPGRFSGRQFSNSRSEMNVSTLELGDSALYLCASSPKGAVVSGELFFGEGSRLTVL.

The chain is built from TRBV5-8 and TRBJ2-1, with 7 bases matching TRBD1. V lost 4 bases to trimming and J lost 6 bases; unmatched junction nucleotides: 13. Germline V gene sequence: CDR1 SGHTS, CDR2 YDEGEE. The CDR3 loop spans 16 amino acids. The CDR3: CASSLIFLRDSNEQFF. The CDR3 region has the DNA TGTGCCAGCAGCCTCATATTTCTCCGGGACAGCAATGAGCAGTTCTTC.

This clone came up a few times. V and J are TRBV6-2 or TRBV6-3 and TRBJ2-3; no clear D gene. With 2 bases removed from V and 11 bases from J, the gap between germline ends came to 14 bases. The V gene's germline CDR1 is MNHEY and CDR2 SVGEGT. CDR3 size: 13 residues. The CDR3 DNA is TGTGCCAGCAGTTACGACTCCGTTTCCCGGCAGTATTTT. Amino acid sequence: CASSYDSVSRQYF.

This chain joins TRBV19 and TRBJ1-2; the D is unclear. Trimming removed 3 bases at V and 4 bases at J, with 3 bases between. This CDR3 has 11 amino acids. Per germline, CDR1 LNHDA and CDR2 SQIVND (reference sequence). The CDR3 DNA reads as TGTGCCAGTAGTATCTTCTATGGCTACACCTTC. Protein product: CASSIFYGYTF.